The 20 T cell receptor beta chains below were found in one sample sequenced in a study of blood T cell repertoires in COVID-19. Sequencing used immunoSEQ multiplex PCR; TCRdb keeps in-frame clones, though not all of them. The sample consists of about 60,000 clones, around four fifths of them appearing once. The material sequenced was peripheral blood. The receptors come from a woman between 65 and 79 years old with acute or convalescent COVID-19.

This chain's CDR3 is CASSLGVDRGSEKLFF. In nucleotides, the CDR3 is TGTGCCAGCAGCTTAGGGGTGGACAGGGGCAGCGAAAAACTGTTTTTT. The rearrangement links TRBV11-2 to TRBJ1-4; the match to TRBD1 covers 9 bases. The CDR3 totals 16 residues. Trimming removed 1 base from V and 8 bases from J; junction bases left unmatched: 8. CDR1 and CDR2 (germline): SGHAT, FQNNGV.

This sequence joins TRBV28 and TRBJ1-2, with TRBD1 matching over 8 bases. J lost 3 bases, V lost 7 bases, and 4 bases had no gene match. The germline CDR1 and CDR2 sequences are MDHEN and SYDVKM. This CDR3 has 13 residues. The CDR3 region is CASTTGGDYGYTF. The CDR3 bases are TGTGCCAGCACCACAGGGGGGGACTATGGCTACACCTTC.

V usage is TRBV18 and J usage is TRBJ2-5; 9 bases are shared with TRBD1. V was pared by 0 bases and J by 6 bases, with 8 bases of the junction left unmatched. Germline CDR1 KGHSH, CDR2 LQKENI. The CDR3 is 16 residues long. The CDR3 DNA reads as TGTGCCAGCTCACCACCTCCGGGACAGGGAGGGAAGACCCAGTACTTC. Amino acids: CASSPPPGQGGKTQYF.

The rearrangement uses TRBV4-2 and TRBJ2-4; 12 nucleotides agree with TRBD2. CDR1 and CDR2 from the germline V gene are LGHNA and YNFKEQ. The CDR3 totals 17 residues. Losses at the gene ends were 3 bases for V and 3 bases for J; bases not matched to a gene: 6. The DNA for the CDR3 is TGTGCCAGCAGCCATCCTAGCGGGGGGGCTGACAAAAACATTCAGTACTTC. It yields the protein CASSHPSGGADKNIQYF.

This rearrangement joins TRBV14 to TRBJ2-1, with D possibly TRBD1 on 5 matching bases. Trimming left V 4 bases short and J 8 bases short, with 18 bases between. This CDR3 spans 15 amino acids. Germline V gives CDR1 SGHDN, CDR2 FVKESK. DNA of the CDR3: TGTGCCAGCAGCCCAGACGGTAGGGGTAGGGATGAGCAGTTCTTC. Translation gives CASSPDGRGRDEQFF.

The chain joins TRBV10-3 to TRBJ1-1; 9 positions agree with TRBD1. Per germline, CDR1 ENHRY and CDR2 SYGVKD. V was clipped by 3 bases and J by 7 bases; unmatched bases: 9. The CDR3 is made up of 15 amino acids. This CDR3 reads CAISDSTGGGHEAFF. The CDR3 bases are TGTGCCATCAGTGATTCAACAGGGGGCGGCCATGAAGCTTTCTTT.

The chain joins TRBV10-3 to TRBJ1-1, with a tentative D call TRBD1 (6 bases). The CDR3 spans 15 residues. The V end was cut by 2 bases, the J end by 4 bases, with 14 bases between. Germline CDR1 reads ENHRY; CDR2 reads SYGVKD. The CDR3: CAISEVVGASTEAFF. The DNA of the CDR3 is TGTGCCATCAGTGAGGTGGTGGGGGCAAGCACTGAAGCTTTCTTT.

The sample holds a few counts of this clone. This sequence joins TRBV20-1 and TRBJ1-2; D remains ambiguous. The CDR3 sequence is 11 residues long. V was cut by 7 bases and J by 9 bases, with 15 bases left in between. Germline values: CDR1 DFQATT, CDR2 SNEGSKA (reference sequence). The DNA of the CDR3 is TGCAGTGTCTGGGGAGGAGAGAGCTACACCTTC. Protein sequence: CSVWGGESYTF.

V usage is TRBV30 and J usage is TRBJ1-6; 10 nucleotides agree with TRBD1. The CDR3 has 14 residues. Looked up from germline, CDR1 is GTSNPN and CDR2 is SVGIG (reference sequence). Trimming at V came to 1 base and at J to 9 bases, leaving 3 bases not matched to a gene. The CDR3 loop reads CAWSEGTGASPLHF. CDR3 in DNA: TGTGCCTGGAGTGAAGGGACAGGGGCTTCACCCCTCCACTTT. Full variable domain (outside the CDR3, taken from reference TRBV30 and TRBJ1-6): SQTIHQWPATLVQPVGSPLSLECTVEGTSNPNLYWYRQAAGRGLQLLFYSVGIGQISSEVPQNLSASRPQDRQFILSSKKLLLSDSGFYLCAWSEGTGASPLHFGNGTRLTVT.

J is TRBJ1-6 and V is TRBV27, with D possibly being TRBD1 (5 bases). The V end lost 5 bases, the J end lost 0 bases, and 17 bases lay between the germline ends. Per the germline V gene, CDR1 is MNHEY and CDR2 is SMNVEV (reference sequence). The CDR3 extends over 18 amino acids. CDR3 nucleotide sequence: TGTGCCAGCAGTCTCCGGCCCGGGGGGAGCTCCTATAATTCACCCCTCCACTTT. Its translation is CASSLRPGGSSYNSPLHF.

CDR3 amino acids: CASSTRQGHGYTF. The CDR3 bases are TGTGCCAGCAGCACGCGACAGGGCCATGGCTACACCTTC. The chain joins TRBV13 to TRBJ1-2; 7 bases match TRBD1. This CDR3 has 13 residues. Trimming took 5 bases from V and 6 from J; bases not matched to a gene: 6. Looked up from germline, CDR1 is PRHDT and CDR2 is FYEKMQ (reference sequence).

The chain recombines TRBV19 with TRBJ1-2; a possible D gene is TRBD1 (5 bases). The ends were cut back, 6 bases at V and 5 bases at J, with 19 bases in the middle. CDR3 length: 15 residues. CDR1 and CDR2 from the germline V gene are LNHDA and SQIVND (reference sequence). Here the CDR3 DNA reads TGTGCCAGTAGAGACACGGGAGGGGCTCAATATGGCTACACCTTC. It encodes CASRDTGGAQYGYTF. Full variable domain (rest looked up from reference TRBV19 and TRBJ1-2): DGGITQSPKYLFRKEGQNVTLSCEQNLNHDAMYWYRQDPGQGLRLIYYSQIVNDFQKGDIAEGYSVSREKKESFPLTVTSAQKNPTAFYLCASRDTGGAQYGYTFGSGTRLTVV.

J is TRBJ2-5 and V is TRBV29-1, with 7 nucleotides matching TRBD2. The CDR3 sequence is 13 residues long. Germline V gene lookup returns CDR1 SQVTM and CDR2 ANQGSEA. The V segment lost 3 bases and the J segment 5 bases; nucleotides outside the gene matches: 6. The CDR3 DNA follows: TGCAGCGTTGAGAGACTAGCCGAGGAGACCCAGTACTTC. Its protein is CSVERLAEETQYF.

The CDR3 reads CASRRTRFGYEQYF. The CDR3 DNA is TGTGCCAGCAGACGGACTCGTTTTGGGTACGAGCAGTACTTC. This chain uses TRBV6-5 with TRBJ2-7, with D maybe TRBD2 (5 bases). The V end lost 6 bases, the J end lost 4 bases, and 16 bases lay between the germline ends. The CDR3 sequence is 14 residues long. CDR1 and CDR2 from the germline V gene are MNHEY and SVGAGI.

The chain has TRBV5-1 and TRBJ2-5, with 9 bases aligning to TRBD2. The germline CDR1 and CDR2 sequences are SGHRS and YFSETQ. This CDR3 comprises 16 residues. V lost 0 bases and J lost 5; bases outside the gene matches: 8. This CDR3 reads CASSLERGGALETQYF. The CDR3 DNA reads TGCGCCAGCAGCTTGGAACGCGGGGGGGCATTGGAGACCCAGTACTTC. Supplemented by reference TRBV5-1 and TRBJ2-5, the full variable domain reads KAGVTQTPRYLIKTRGQQVTLSCSPISGHRSVSWYQQTPGQGLQFLFEYFSETQRNKGNFPGRFSGRQFSNSRSEMNVSTLELGDSALYLCASSLERGGALETQYFGPGTRLLVL.

This chain connects TRBV5-6 to TRBJ2-3; perhaps TRBD2 as D (6 bases). V was trimmed by 0 bases and J by 7 bases, leaving 12 bases between them. CDR1 and CDR2 (germline): SGHDT, YYEEEE. The CDR3 is 14 residues long. The CDR3 region is CASSLGLESYTQYF. The CDR3 DNA reads as TGTGCCAGCAGCTTGGGACTAGAATCCTATACGCAGTATTTT.

This clone has a single count. This chain joins TRBV7-9 and TRBJ1-5; TRBD1 is a possible D gene (6 bases). The germline V gene encodes CDR1 SEHNR and CDR2 FQNEAQ (reference sequence). V shed 1 base and J shed 6 bases, with 13 bases lying between them. The CDR3 covers 15 residues. The CDR3 is CASSLGGEGGQPQHF. In DNA, the CDR3 is TGTGCCAGCAGCTTAGGAGGGGAAGGGGGTCAGCCCCAGCATTTT.

The chain has TRBV30 and TRBJ1-3; D gene uncertain. Trimming cost V 5 bases and J 11 bases, with 16 bases left between them. There are 12 residues in the CDR3. From germline, CDR1 is GTSNPN and CDR2 SVGIG (reference sequence). The CDR3 coding sequence is TGTGCCTGGGACCCTCCGGGGTTTGCCATATATTTT. Translating it yields CAWDPPGFAIYF.

This chain uses TRBV3-1 (or the pseudogene TRBV3-2) with TRBJ2-5; a possible D gene is TRBD2 (6 bases). Per the germline V gene, CDR1 is LGHDT and CDR2 is YNNKEL (reference sequence). The V and J ends lost 3 bases and 4 bases respectively, with 15 bases between them. The CDR3 has 15 amino acids. This CDR3 is CASSQYGLTGETQYF. The CDR3 region has the DNA TGTGCCAGCAGCCAGTATGGACTAACCGGAGAGACCCAGTACTTC.

The chain couples TRBV19 to TRBJ2-5; TRBD2 matches at 13 bases. The CDR3 sequence is 17 residues long. Germline V gene lookup returns CDR1 LNHDA and CDR2 SQIVND (reference sequence). With V trimmed by 4 bases and J by 1 base, 6 bases remained unmatched. The CDR3 sequence is CASSRGLAGAAQETQYF. The CDR3 nucleotides read TGTGCCAGTAGTAGAGGACTAGCGGGGGCAGCCCAAGAGACCCAGTACTTC. The variable domain in full, completed from reference TRBV19 and TRBJ2-5, reads DGGITQSPKYLFRKEGQNVTLSCEQNLNHDAMYWYRQDPGQGLRLIYYSQIVNDFQKGDIAEGYSVSREKKESFPLTVTSAQKNPTAFYLCASSRGLAGAAQETQYFGPGTRLLVL.